This T cell receptor beta chain stems from a study of cytomegalovirus exposure and HLA in healthy donors. In the study overall: In a later analysis, it was reported that the approximately 120 validation repertoires had been produced on the same platform as the roughly 610 repertoires belonging to the first cohort.

A single count supports this clone. Its antigen is still unknown. Study results and caveats: Researchers counted 164 TCR beta chains as cytomegalovirus-associated.

From germline, CDR1 is SGHTA and CDR2 FQGNSA. The V and J ends lost 5 bases and 3 bases, in that order; junction bases with no gene match: 3. The CDR3 has 14 residues. Measured with immunoSEQ multiplex PCR; TCRdb has only the in-frame clones, and not every one. The data contain under 400,000 clones, around 86% of them seen just once; the ten biggest clones take up roughly 0.82%. The specimen sequenced was PBMCs. This clonotype originated in a woman younger than 35 in good health and CMV-seronegative. V gene TRBV7-2 combines with J gene TRBJ2-7; 11 nucleotides align to TRBD1. For the CDR3, the DNA is TGTGCCAGCAGCAGGACAGGGGGCTTCTACGAGCAGTACTTC. It translates to CASSRTGGFYEQYF.